This entry lists 7 T cell receptor beta chains sequenced from one sample in a study of CD8 T cells in Susac syndrome. The authors reverse transcribed roughly 0.5 to 1 ug RNA with random hexamers. TCRdb re-called the immunoSEQ multiplex PCR reads with MiXCR, one entry per CDR3 protein. The sample lists around 80,000 distinct CDR3 sequences; approximately 94% were seen once. Sequencing was performed on CD8+ T cells from PBMCs. These receptors all come from a human donor with Susac syndrome.

V and J are TRBV7-2 and TRBJ2-3; D is possibly TRBD1 (5 bases). Trimming pared 3 bases from V and 0 bases from J, leaving 16 bases between. CDR1 is SGHTA, CDR2 FQGNSA, per germline. CDR3 size: 17 residues. The chain's CDR3 is CASSFSQGPTSTDTQYF. The CDR3 DNA reads as TGTGCCAGCAGCTTTTCGCAGGGCCCGACTAGCACAGATACGCAGTATTTT.

The V gene is TRBV7-9, the J gene TRBJ2-1, with D possibly being TRBD2 (5 bases). Germline V gives CDR1 SEHNR, CDR2 FQNEAQ (reference sequence). V lost 8 bases and J lost 2, with 7 bases in between. The CDR3 runs 12 residues. The CDR3 reads CASPGTYNEQFF. CDR3 nucleotide sequence: TGTGCCAGCCCCGGGACCTACAATGAGCAGTTCTTC.

The CDR3: CASNADRVGLDGYTF. CDR3 coding DNA: TGTGCCAGTAATGCGGACAGGGTGGGACTAGATGGCTACACCTTC. The V call is TRBV19, the J call TRBJ1-2; 8 bases map to TRBD1. J gave up 6 bases and V 7 bases, and 13 bases lay outside the gene matches. Germline V gives CDR1 LNHDA, CDR2 SQIVND (reference sequence). This CDR3 is 15 amino acids long.

This chain joins TRBV4-3 and TRBJ2-7; 9 bases map to TRBD1. The V gene's germline CDR1 is LGHNA and CDR2 YSLEER. V gave up 0 bases and J gave up 2 bases; unmatched junction bases: 5. The CDR3 spans 16 residues. The CDR3: CASSQERTGATYEQYF. Here the CDR3 DNA reads TGCGCCAGCAGCCAAGAGAGGACAGGGGCAACCTACGAGCAGTACTTC.

The chain is built from TRBV9 and TRBJ1-2; tentative D call: TRBD1 (5 bases). The CDR3 contains 12 residues. Germline CDR1 and CDR2: SGDLS and YYNGEE. V was trimmed by 7 bases and J by 4 bases, leaving 11 bases between them. The chain's CDR3 is CASLDKLYGYTF. The CDR3 coding sequence is TGTGCCAGCTTGGACAAGCTCTATGGCTACACCTTC.

The V and J genes are TRBV4-1 and TRBJ2-3, with TRBD1 matching 9 bases. Per the germline V gene, CDR1 is MGHRA and CDR2 is YSYEKL. CDR3 size: 15 residues. J gave up 6 bases and V 0 bases, and 4 bases lay outside the gene matches. This chain's CDR3 is CASSQEDRGGDTQYF. CDR3 coding DNA: TGCGCCAGCAGCCAAGAGGACAGGGGCGGGGATACGCAGTATTTT.

The genes are TRBV7-9 and TRBJ1-2, with D perhaps TRBD1 (5 bases). The germline CDR1 and CDR2 sequences are SEHNR and FQNEAQ (reference sequence). Trimming removed 6 bases from V and 6 bases from J, with 20 bases in between. CDR3 length: 15 amino acids. The DNA for the CDR3 is TGTGCCAGCAGGGGACCGGGACGGGACTACGATGGCTACACCTTC. Amino acid sequence: CASRGPGRDYDGYTF.